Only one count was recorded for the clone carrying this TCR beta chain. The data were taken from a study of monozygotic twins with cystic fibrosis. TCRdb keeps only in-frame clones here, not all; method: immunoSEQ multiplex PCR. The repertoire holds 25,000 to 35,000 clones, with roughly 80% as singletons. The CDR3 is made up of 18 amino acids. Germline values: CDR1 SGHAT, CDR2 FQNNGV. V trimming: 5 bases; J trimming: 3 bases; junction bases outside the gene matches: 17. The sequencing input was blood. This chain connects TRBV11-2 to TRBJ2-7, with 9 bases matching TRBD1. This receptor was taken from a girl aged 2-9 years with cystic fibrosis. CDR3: CASSARDRVLGRSYEQYF. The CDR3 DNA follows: TGTGCCAGCAGCGCCCGGGACAGGGTTTTGGGAAGAAGCTACGAGCAGTACTTC. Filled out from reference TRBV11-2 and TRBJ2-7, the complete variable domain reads EAGVAQSPRYKIIEKRQSVAFWCNPISGHATLYWYQQILGQGPKLLIQFQNNGVVDDSQLPKDRFSAERLKGVDSTLKIQPAKLEDSAVYLCASSARDRVLGRSYEQYFGPGTRLTVT.